This TCR beta chain is drawn from a study of cytomegalovirus exposure and HLA in healthy donors. This clone was seen just once. The target antigen is unknown. Notes on the study in general: As confirmed in vitro, three CMV-associated chains were specific for CMV antigens.

The CDR3 totals 15 residues. Germline V gene sequence: CDR1 SGDLS, CDR2 YYNGEE. Trimming took 3 bases from V and 7 from J, leaving 17 bases between them. The PCR had 60 Vbeta and 13 Jbeta primers. Profiling relied on immunoSEQ multiplex PCR, and the TCRdb table lists in-frame clones only, not all of them. This table holds about 130,000 clones, roughly 82% found once. The source is a woman aged 18-35 years in good health and CMV-seropositive. This chain connects TRBV9 to TRBJ1-3; D gene ambiguous. Material: PBMCs. The CDR3: CASSAGGSGGNTIYF. The CDR3 coding sequence is TGTGCCAGCAGCGCCGGAGGGTCAGGAGGGAACACCATATATTTT.